This TCR beta chain was found in a study of cytomegalovirus exposure and HLA in healthy donors. Both 60 Vbeta primers and 13 Jbeta primers went into the PCR. Source study methods: There were about 80 million unique TCR beta chains by a later count, and some 10 million of them were shared. TCRdb's copy holds only in-frame clones and misses some; the assay was immunoSEQ multiplex PCR. V and J calls and clone size come straight from that table; D and trimming were deduced from the DNA. The sample comprises 110,000 to 150,000 clones, 9.4% of which are singletons, and 1.8% rests with the top ten. General study points: Researchers catalogued 150 or so TCR beta chains as cytomegalovirus-associated. In a later analysis, CMV-associated beta chains were mostly HLA-associated, it appeared.

Germline lookup yields CDR1 MNHEY and CDR2 SVGAGI. The CDR3 is 14 residues long. The V gene end was trimmed by 7 bases and the J gene end by 4 bases; junction bases not matched to a gene: 4. For this clone: Its antigen is unidentified.

The source of this sequence is a male donor in good health and CMV-seronegative. Specimen: PBMCs. V usage is TRBV6-5 and J usage is TRBJ2-6, with TRBD1 matching 7 bases. CDR3 DNA: TGTGCCAGCAACACAGGGGTAGGGGCCAACGTCCTGACTTTC. Protein product: CASNTGVGANVLTF.